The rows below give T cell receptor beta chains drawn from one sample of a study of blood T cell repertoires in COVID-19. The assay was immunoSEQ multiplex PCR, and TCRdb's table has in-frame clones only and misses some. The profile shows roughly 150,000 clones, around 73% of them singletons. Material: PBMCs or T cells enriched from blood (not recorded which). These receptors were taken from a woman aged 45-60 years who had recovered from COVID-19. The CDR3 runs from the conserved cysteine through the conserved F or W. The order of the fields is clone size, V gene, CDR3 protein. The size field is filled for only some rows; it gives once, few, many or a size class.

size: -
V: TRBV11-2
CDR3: CASSPQGAGQLAKNIQYF

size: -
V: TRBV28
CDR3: CASSLPGYSNQPQHF

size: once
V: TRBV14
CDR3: CASSQDRSYPGYTF

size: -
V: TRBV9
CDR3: CASSGTGQNTEAFF

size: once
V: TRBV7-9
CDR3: CASSLVGVETQYF

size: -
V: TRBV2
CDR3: CASMPRRNEKLFF

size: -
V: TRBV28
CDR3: CASSLTVLGTRTTGTEAFF

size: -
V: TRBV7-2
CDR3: CASRISPGQDNEQFF

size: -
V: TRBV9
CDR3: CASSVSGTGINTIYF

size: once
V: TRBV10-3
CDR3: CAIKGGPNQPQHF

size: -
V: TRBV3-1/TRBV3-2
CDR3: CASSQFNSNEKLFF

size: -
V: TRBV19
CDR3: CASARAKNEKLFF

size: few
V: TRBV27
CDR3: CASSLQGEQQYF

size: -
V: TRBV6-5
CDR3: CASSSAGAPYGYTF

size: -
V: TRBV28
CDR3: CASSLGGNTEAFF

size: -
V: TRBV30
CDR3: CAWSLGTGSAYGYTF

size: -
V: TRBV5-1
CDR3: CASSLLGQGAEPLHF

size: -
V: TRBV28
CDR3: CASSLSQGLLSYNEQFF

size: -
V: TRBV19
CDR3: CASRPGLHLNTGELFF

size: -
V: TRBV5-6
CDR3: CASSLGSLSYGYTF

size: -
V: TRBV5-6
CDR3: CASAGAGGGYGYTF

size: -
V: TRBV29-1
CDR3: CSVEDYTYTQSGGYTF

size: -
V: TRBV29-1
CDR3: CSVEDAGRATEAFF

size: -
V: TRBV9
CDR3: CASSGGQPTGELFF

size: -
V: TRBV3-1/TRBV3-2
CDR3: CASSDTGAGNTIYF

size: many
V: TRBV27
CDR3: CASSRVGAGTGELFF

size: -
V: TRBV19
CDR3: CASRPGQGRTSSYNSPLHF

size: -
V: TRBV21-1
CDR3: CASSKNKGTGRFRAYNSPLHF

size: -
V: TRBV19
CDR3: CASSEQGVAYNEQFF

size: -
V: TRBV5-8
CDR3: CASSLPGQGFNEQFF

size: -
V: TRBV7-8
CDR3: CASSFRDLGYEQYF

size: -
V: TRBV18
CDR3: CASSPATGDNQPQHF

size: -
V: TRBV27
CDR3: CASSLGINRGNEQFF

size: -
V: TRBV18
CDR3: CASSPTEEGYNSPLHF

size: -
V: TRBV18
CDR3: CASSPGSTDTQYF

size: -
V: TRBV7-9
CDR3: CASSEDRVGSQPQHF